The clone carrying this T cell receptor beta chain was observed at least ten times. Its antigen is not identified. The sample belongs to a study of T cells after yellow fever vaccination. Study-level results: Most primary-vaccination clones recurred post-booster (around 95% CD4, 88% CD8).

TCRdb itself ran the 5' RACE reads through MiXCR, one entry per CDR3 protein. The repertoire holds a few hundred thousand distinct CDR3 sequences, 8.7% seen once, with 3% to 3.5% in the top ten. Per the germline V gene, CDR1 is SGHRS and CDR2 is YFSETQ. V lost 2 bases, J lost 0 bases, and 9 bases lay in between. The CDR3 length is 15 residues. The receptor's source is a man younger than 35 who received the YFV17D yellow fever vaccine. The chain combines TRBV5-1 with TRBJ1-3; D is unresolved. The sequencing here drew on CD4+ T cells sorted from PBMCs, taken 5 days after the yellow fever booster vaccination. In DNA, the CDR3 is TGCGCCAGCAGCTTAACTGAGGTCTCTGGAAACACCATATATTTT. Residues: CASSLTEVSGNTIYF. The variable domain in full, with the rest retrieved from reference TRBV5-1 and TRBJ1-3, is KAGVTQTPRYLIKTRGQQVTLSCSPISGHRSVSWYQQTPGQGLQFLFEYFSETQRNKGNFPGRFSGRQFSNSRSEMNVSTLELGDSALYLCASSLTEVSGNTIYFGEGSWLTVV.